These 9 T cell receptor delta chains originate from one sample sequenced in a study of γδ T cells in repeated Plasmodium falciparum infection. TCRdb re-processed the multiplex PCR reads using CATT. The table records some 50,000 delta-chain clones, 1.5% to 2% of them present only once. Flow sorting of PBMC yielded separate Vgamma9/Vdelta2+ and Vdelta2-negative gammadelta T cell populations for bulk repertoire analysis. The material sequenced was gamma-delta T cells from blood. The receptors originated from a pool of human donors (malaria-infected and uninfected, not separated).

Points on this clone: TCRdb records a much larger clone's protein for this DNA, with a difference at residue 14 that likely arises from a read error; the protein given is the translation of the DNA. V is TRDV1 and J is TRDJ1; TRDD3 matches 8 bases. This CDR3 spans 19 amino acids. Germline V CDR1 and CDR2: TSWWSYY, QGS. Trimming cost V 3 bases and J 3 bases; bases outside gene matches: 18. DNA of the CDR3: TGTGCTCTTGGGGAGAGTCCTCGTATTGGGGGATGTAACGCCGATAAACTCATCTTT. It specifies CALGESPRIGGCNADKLIF.

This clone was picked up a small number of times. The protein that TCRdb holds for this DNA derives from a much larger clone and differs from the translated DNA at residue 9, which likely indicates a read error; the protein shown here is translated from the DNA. CDR3 sequence (DNA): TGTGCTCTTGGGGAACCAAGGCGCCTTACTGGGGGATTCTACACTGATGAACTCATCTTT. Translation: CALGEPRRLTGGFYTDELIF. The V and J genes are TRDV1 and TRDJ1; TRDD3 matches at 10 bases. The J gene was missing in TCRdb and was found by matching the end of the DNA to germline. Germline trimming cut 1 base from V and 9 bases from J; bases unmatched to any gene: 23. Per the germline V gene, CDR1 is TSWWSYY and CDR2 is QGS. CDR3 length: 20 residues.

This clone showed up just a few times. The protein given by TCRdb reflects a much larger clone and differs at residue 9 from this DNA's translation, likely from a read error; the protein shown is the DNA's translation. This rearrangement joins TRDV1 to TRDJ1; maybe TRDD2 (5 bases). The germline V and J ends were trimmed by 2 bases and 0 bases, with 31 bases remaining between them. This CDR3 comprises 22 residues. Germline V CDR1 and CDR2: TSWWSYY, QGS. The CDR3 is CALGEGLLGPTYEAGYTDKLIF. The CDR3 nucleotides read TGTGCTCTTGGGGAAGGCCTTCTCGGACCCACGTACGAGGCGGGGTACACCGATAAACTCATCTTT.

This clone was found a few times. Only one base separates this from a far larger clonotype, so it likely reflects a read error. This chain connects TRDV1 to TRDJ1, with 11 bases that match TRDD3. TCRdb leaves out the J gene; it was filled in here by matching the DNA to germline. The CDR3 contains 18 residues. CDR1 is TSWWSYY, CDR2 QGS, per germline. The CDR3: CALGEHWGILSYTDKLIF. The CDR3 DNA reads TGTGCTCTCGGGGAACACTGGGGGATATTATCGTACACCGATAAACTCATCTTT.

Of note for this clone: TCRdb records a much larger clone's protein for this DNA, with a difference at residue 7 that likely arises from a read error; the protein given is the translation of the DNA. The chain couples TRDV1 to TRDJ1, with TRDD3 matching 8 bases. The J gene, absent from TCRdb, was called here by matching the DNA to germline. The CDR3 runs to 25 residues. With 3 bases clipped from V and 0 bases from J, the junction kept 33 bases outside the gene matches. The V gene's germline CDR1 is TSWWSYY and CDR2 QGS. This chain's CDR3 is CALGDLQPSRTYWGSPRVNTDKLIF. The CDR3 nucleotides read TGTGCTCTTGGGGACCTACAGCCTTCCCGAACCTACTGGGGGTCTCCCCGCGTGAACACCGATAAACTCATCTTT.

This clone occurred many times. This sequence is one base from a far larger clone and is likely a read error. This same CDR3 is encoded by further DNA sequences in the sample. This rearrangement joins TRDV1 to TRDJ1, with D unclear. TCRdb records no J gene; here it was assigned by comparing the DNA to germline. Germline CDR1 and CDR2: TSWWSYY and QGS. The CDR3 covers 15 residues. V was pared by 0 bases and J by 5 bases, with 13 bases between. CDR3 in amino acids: CALGELRPGPDKLIF. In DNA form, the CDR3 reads TGTGCTCTTGGGGAACTGAGGCCGGGCCCGGATAAACTCATCTTT.

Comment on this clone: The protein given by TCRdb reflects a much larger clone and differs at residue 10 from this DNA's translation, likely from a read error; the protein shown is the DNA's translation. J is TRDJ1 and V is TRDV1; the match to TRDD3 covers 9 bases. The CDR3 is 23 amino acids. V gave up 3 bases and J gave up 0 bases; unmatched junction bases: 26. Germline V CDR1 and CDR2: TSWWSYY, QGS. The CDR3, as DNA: TGTGCTCTTGGGGATCCGTTGGGTCCTGCAAAATCTACTGGGGGACTAAACACCGATAAACTCATCTTT. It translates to CALGDPLGPAKSTGGLNTDKLIF.

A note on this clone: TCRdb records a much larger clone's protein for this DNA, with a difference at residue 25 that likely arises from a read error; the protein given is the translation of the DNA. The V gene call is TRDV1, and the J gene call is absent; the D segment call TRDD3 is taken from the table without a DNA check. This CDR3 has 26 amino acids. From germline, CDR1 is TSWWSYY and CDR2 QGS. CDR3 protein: CALGPPTLGPTYDRRGGWIDTDKLTF. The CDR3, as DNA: TGTGCTCTTGGGCCTCCCACCCTGGGCCCTACGTATGACCGGAGGGGTGGTTGGATCGACACCGATAAACTCACCTTT.

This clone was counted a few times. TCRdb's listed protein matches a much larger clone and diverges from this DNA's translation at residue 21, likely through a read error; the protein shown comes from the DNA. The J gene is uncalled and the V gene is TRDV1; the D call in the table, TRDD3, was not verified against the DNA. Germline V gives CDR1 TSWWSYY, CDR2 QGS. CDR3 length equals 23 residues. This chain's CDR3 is CALGEVLAPLGGYPGPYTDKPIF. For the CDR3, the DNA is TGTGCTCTTGGGGAAGTTCTGGCTCCCCTTGGGGGATACCCTGGGCCCTACACCGATAAACCCATCTTT.